One and the same sample provided the 10 T cell receptor beta chains below, sequenced in a study of blood T cell repertoires in COVID-19. Clones were sequenced by immunoSEQ multiplex PCR, and TCRdb holds only the in-frame ones, with some missing. Of 330,000 or so clones detected, 80% to 90% appear once; the ten largest clones hold around 10%. Sequences were obtained from peripheral blood. The receptors were gathered from a man aged 25-45 years with COVID-19, enrolled during active disease.

The CDR3 coding sequence is TGCAGCGTTGAAGATAACGGGAGTCAGCCAGATACGCAGTATTTT. Protein sequence: CSVEDNGSQPDTQYF. This sequence joins TRBV29-1 and TRBJ2-3; D possibly corresponds to TRBD2 (6 bases). V lost 0 bases and J 4 bases, leaving 14 bases between the germline ends. The CDR3 runs 15 residues. Germline-derived CDR1 and CDR2 are SQVTM and ANQGSEA.

The rearrangement links TRBV5-6 to TRBJ2-1, with D possibly being TRBD1 (5 bases). Germline values: CDR1 SGHDT, CDR2 YYEEEE. Trimming removed 0 bases from V and 4 bases from J, with 8 bases in between. This CDR3 contains 14 residues. CDR3 residues: CASSLVAGYNEQFF. CDR3 bases: TGTGCCAGCAGCTTGGTTGCAGGGTACAATGAGCAGTTCTTC.

The V call is TRBV5-1, the J call TRBJ1-1, with D possibly matching TRBD1 (6 bases). The length of the CDR3 is 14 residues. Germline V gives CDR1 SGHRS, CDR2 YFSETQ. Trimming left V 2 bases short and J 4 bases short, with 12 bases between. Here the CDR3 reads CASSLGQIITEAFF. The CDR3 DNA follows: TGCGCCAGCAGCTTAGGACAGATCATCACTGAAGCTTTCTTT.

The V call is TRBV5-1, the J call TRBJ1-2; a weak D match, TRBD1 (6 bases). V was pared by 0 bases and J by 8 bases, with 14 bases between. The CDR3 sequence is 14 residues long. Germline V CDR1 and CDR2: SGHRS, YFSETQ. CDR3 region: CASSLASPGEGYTF. DNA for the CDR3: TGCGCCAGCAGCTTGGCCAGCCCAGGGGAGGGCTACACCTTC. The complete variable domain, with remaining parts taken from reference TRBV5-1 and TRBJ1-2, reads KAGVTQTPRYLIKTRGQQVTLSCSPISGHRSVSWYQQTPGQGLQFLFEYFSETQRNKGNFPGRFSGRQFSNSRSEMNVSTLELGDSALYLCASSLASPGEGYTFGSGTRLTVV.

The chain carries TRBV4-1 and TRBJ2-3; D ambiguous. V was trimmed by 5 bases and J by 5 bases, leaving 5 bases between them. The CDR3 runs 11 residues. Germline values: CDR1 MGHRA, CDR2 YSYEKL. CDR3 protein: CASSKQDTQYF. Written as DNA, the CDR3 is TGCGCCAGCAGCAAACAAGATACGCAGTATTTT.

The chain couples TRBV11-1 to TRBJ2-1, with a tentative D call TRBD2 (5 bases). V gave up 5 bases and J gave up 7 bases, with 9 bases separating them. CDR1 is SGHAT and CDR2 is FQDESV in the germline V gene (reference sequence). The CDR3 has 12 amino acids. As DNA, the CDR3 is TGTGCCAGCAGCAAACCGGGGAATGAGCAGTTCTTC. It yields the protein CASSKPGNEQFF.

The chain employs TRBV21-1 and TRBJ1-5. TRBV21-1 has pseudogene status. The CDR3 covers 13 residues. For the CDR3, the DNA is TGTGCCAGCAGCAAAATGGAGAATCAGCCCCAGCATTTT. Its protein is CASSKMENQPQHF.

V is TRBV19 and J is TRBJ2-5, with D perhaps TRBD1 (6 bases). This CDR3 has 13 residues. The ends were cut back, 5 bases at V and 1 base at J, with 8 bases in the middle. CDR1 LNHDA and CDR2 SQIVND come from the germline V gene (reference sequence). The CDR3 coding sequence is TGTGCCAGTAGTGCGGACAGCCAAGAGACCCAGTACTTC. It is translated as CASSADSQETQYF.

The J gene is TRBJ2-7, the V gene TRBV4-1, with D maybe TRBD1 (6 bases). This CDR3 region has 14 residues. Germline V CDR1 and CDR2: MGHRA, YSYEKL. V dropped 0 bases and J dropped 5 bases, with 11 bases sitting between them. This CDR3 reads CASSQDQGINEQYF. The CDR3 DNA reads as TGCGCCAGCAGCCAAGATCAGGGGATCAACGAGCAGTACTTC.

This chain links TRBV5-8 with TRBJ2-2, with TRBD1 matching 8 bases. V lost 4 bases, J lost 1 base, and 6 bases stayed unmatched. Germline V lookup: CDR1 SGHTS, CDR2 YDEGEE. The CDR3 length is 16 residues. CDR3 loop: CASSPTGQGNTGELFF. In nucleotides, the CDR3 is TGTGCCAGCAGCCCTACTGGACAGGGGAACACCGGGGAGCTGTTTTTT. Filled out from reference TRBV5-8 and TRBJ2-2, the complete variable domain reads EAGVTQSPTHLIKTRGQQATLRCSPISGHTSVYWYQQALGLGLQFLLWYDEGEERNRGNFPPRFSGRQFPNYSSELNVNALELEDSALYLCASSPTGQGNTGELFFGEGSRLTVL.